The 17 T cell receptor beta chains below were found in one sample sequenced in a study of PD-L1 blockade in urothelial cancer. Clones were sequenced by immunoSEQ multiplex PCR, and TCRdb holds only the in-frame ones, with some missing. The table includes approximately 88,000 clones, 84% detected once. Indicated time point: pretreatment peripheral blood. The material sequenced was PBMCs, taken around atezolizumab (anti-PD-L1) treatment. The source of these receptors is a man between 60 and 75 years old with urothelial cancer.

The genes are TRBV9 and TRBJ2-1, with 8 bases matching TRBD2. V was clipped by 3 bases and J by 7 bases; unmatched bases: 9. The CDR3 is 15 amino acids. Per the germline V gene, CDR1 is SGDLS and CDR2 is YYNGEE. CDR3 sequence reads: CASSAGGAYQNEQFF. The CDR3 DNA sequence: TGTGCCAGCAGCGCCGGGGGGGCCTATCAGAATGAGCAGTTCTTC.

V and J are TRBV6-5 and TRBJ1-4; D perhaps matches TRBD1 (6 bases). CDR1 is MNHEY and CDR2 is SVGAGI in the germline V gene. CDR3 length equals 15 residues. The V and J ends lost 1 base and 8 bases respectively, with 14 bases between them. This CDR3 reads CASSYYRAGGEKLFF. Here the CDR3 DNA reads TGTGCCAGCAGTTACTACAGGGCCGGGGGGGAAAAACTGTTTTTT.

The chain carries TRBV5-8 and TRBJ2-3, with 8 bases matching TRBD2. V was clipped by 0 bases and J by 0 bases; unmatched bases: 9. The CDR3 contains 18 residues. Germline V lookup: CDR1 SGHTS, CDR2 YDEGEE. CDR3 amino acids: CASSLALGTRPSTDTQYF. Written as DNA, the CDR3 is TGTGCCAGCAGCTTGGCCCTCGGGACTAGGCCTAGCACAGATACGCAGTATTTT.

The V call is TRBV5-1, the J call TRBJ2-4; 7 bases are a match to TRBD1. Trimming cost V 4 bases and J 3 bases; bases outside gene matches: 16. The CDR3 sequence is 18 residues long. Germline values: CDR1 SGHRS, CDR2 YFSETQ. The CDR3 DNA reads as TGCGCCAGCAGCGGCCTAGGGACAGCCGATTTGAGCAAAAACATTCAGTACTTC. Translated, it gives CASSGLGTADLSKNIQYF.

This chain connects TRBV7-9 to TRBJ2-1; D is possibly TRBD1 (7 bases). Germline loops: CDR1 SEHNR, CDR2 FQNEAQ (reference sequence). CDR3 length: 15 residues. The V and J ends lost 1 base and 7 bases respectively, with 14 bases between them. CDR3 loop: CASSLEVTGRNEQFF. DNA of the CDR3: TGTGCCAGCAGCTTAGAAGTGACAGGGAGGAATGAGCAGTTCTTC.

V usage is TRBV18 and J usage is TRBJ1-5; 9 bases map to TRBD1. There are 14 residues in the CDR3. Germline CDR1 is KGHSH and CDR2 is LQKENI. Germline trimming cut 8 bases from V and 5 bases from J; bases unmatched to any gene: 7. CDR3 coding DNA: TGTGCCAGCGCCGTACAGGGGGCGGATCAGCCCCAGCATTTT. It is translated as CASAVQGADQPQHF.

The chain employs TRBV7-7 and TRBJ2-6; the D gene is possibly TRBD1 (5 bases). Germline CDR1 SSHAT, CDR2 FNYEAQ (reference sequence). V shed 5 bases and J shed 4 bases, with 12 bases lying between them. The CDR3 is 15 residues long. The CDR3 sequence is CASSEGASGANVLTF. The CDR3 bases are TGTGCCAGCAGCGAAGGGGCGTCCGGGGCCAACGTCCTGACTTTC.

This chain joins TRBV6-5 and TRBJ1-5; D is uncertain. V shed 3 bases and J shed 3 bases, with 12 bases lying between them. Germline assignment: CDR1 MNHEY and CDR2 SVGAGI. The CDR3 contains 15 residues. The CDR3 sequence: CASSYASGSNQPQHF. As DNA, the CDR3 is TGTGCCAGCAGTTATGCCTCCGGGTCCAATCAGCCCCAGCATTTT.

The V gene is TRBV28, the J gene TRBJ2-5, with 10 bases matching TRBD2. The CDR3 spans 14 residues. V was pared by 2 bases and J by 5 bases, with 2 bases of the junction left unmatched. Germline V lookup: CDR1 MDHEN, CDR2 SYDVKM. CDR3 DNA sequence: TGTGCCAGCAGTTTACTAGCGGGAGATGAGACCCAGTACTTC. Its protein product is CASSLLAGDETQYF. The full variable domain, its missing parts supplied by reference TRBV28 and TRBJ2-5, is DVKVTQSSRYLVKRTGEKVFLECVQDMDHENMFWYRQDPGLGLRLIYFSYDVKMKEKGDIPEGYSVSREKKERFSLILESASTNQTSMYLCASSLLAGDETQYFGPGTRLLVL.

The CDR3 sequence: CASSQIGQGNNSPLHF. The CDR3 coding sequence is TGCGCCAGCAGCCAAATTGGACAGGGGAATAATTCACCCCTCCACTTT. The V and J genes are TRBV4-1 and TRBJ1-6; 9 bases align to TRBD1. CDR3 length: 16 amino acids. V shed 2 bases and J 5 bases; nucleotides not matched to a gene: 4. Germline CDR1 MGHRA, CDR2 YSYEKL.

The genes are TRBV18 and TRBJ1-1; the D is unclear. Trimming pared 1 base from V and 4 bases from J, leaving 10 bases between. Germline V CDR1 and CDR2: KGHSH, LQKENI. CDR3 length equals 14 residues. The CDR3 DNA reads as TGTGCCAGCTCACCACAGGAAGGGAGCACTGAAGCTTTCTTT. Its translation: CASSPQEGSTEAFF.

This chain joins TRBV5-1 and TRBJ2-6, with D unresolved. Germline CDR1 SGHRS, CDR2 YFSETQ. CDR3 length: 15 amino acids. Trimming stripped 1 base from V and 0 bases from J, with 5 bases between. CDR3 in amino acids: CASSLFRSGANVLTF. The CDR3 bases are TGCGCCAGCAGCTTGTTCCGCTCTGGGGCCAACGTCCTGACTTTC.

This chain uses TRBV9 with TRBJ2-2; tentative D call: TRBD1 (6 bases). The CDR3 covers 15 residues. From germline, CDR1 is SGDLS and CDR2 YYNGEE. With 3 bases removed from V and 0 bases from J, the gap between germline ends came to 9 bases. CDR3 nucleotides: TGTGCCAGCAGCGGGGGGCCCGCGAACACCGGGGAGCTGTTTTTT. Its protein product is CASSGGPANTGELFF. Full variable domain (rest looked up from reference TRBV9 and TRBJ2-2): DSGVTQTPKHLITATGQRVTLRCSPRSGDLSVYWYQQSLDQGLQFLIQYYNGEERAKGNILERFSAQQFPDLHSELNLSSLELGDSALYFCASSGGPANTGELFFGEGSRLTVL.

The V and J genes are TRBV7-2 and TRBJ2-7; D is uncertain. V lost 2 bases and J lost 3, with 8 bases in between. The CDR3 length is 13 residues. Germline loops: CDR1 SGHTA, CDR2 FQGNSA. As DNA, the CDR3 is TGTGCCAGCAGCTTAATTTCGGTCTACGAGCAGTACTTC. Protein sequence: CASSLISVYEQYF.

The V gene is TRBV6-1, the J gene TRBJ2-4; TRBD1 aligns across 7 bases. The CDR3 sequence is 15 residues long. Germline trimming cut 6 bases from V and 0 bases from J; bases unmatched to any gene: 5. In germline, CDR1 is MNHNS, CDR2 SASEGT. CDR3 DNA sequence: TGTGCCAGCAGGACGGACAGGTTAGCCAAAAACATTCAGTACTTC. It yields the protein CASRTDRLAKNIQYF.

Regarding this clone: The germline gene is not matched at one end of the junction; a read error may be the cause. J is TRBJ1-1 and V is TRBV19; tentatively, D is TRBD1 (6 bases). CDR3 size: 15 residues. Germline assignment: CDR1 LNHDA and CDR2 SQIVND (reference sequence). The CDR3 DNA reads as TGTGCCAGTAGTATAGGCGAGGGGGTGAAGACTGAAGCTTTCTTT. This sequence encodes CASSIGEGVKTEAFF.

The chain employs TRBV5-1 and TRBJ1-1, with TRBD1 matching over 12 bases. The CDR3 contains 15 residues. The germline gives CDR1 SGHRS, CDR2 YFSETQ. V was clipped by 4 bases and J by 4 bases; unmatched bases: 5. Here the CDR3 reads CASSMGQGALTEAFF. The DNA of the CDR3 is TGCGCCAGCAGCATGGGACAGGGGGCTCTCACTGAAGCTTTCTTT.